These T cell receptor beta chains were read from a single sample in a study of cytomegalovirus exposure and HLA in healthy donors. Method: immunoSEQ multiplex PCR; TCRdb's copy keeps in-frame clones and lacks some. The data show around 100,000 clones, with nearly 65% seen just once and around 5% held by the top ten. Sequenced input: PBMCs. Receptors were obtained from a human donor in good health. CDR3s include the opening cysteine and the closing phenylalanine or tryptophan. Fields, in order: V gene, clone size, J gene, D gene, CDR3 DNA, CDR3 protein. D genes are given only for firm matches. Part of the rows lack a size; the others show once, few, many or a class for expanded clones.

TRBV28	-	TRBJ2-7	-	TGTGCCAGCAGTTTACAGGGCTCCTACGAGCAGTACTTC	CASSLQGSYEQYF
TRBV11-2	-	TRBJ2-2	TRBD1	TGTGCCAGCAGCCCGGGACAGCCCGGGGAGCTGTTTTTT	CASSPGQPGELFF
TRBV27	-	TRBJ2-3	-	TGTGCCAGCAGTAGCCACACAGATACGCAGTATTTT	CASSSHTDTQYF
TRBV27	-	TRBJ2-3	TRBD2	TGTGCCAGCAGTTTGGGACTAGCGGTTACGCAGTATTTT	CASSLGLAVTQYF
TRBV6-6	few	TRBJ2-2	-	TGTGCCAGCAGTTACGGGCGGGGTCGGGCCGGGGAGCTGTTTTTT	CASSYGRGRAGELFF
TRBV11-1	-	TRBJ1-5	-	TGTGCCAGCAGCTTAGACGGAGGCAATCAGCCCCAGCATTTT	CASSLDGGNQPQHF
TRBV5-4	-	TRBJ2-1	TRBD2	TGTGCCAGCAGCCTCCCGGGACTAGCGGGAACGGATGAGCAGTTCTTC	CASSLPGLAGTDEQFF
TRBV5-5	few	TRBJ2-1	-	TGTGCCAGCATTTATGGGGCTAGTTTAGTTCCACCCTACAATGAGCAGTTCTTC	CASIYGASLVPPYNEQFF
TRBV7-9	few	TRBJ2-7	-	TGTGCCAGCAGCTTCGGGGGTATCTACGAGCAGTACTTC	CASSFGGIYEQYF
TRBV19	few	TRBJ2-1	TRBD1	TGTGCCAGTAGCACCGGGACAGGTACCTACAATGAGCAGTTCTTC	CASSTGTGTYNEQFF
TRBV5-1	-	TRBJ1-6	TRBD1	TGCGCCAGCAGCGATAGGACAGGGACGTCACCCCTCCACTTT	CASSDRTGTSPLHF
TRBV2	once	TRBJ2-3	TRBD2	TGTGCCAGTTGGCCAGCGGGAGGGTACACAGATACGCAGTATTTT	CASWPAGGYTDTQYF
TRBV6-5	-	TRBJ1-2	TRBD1	TGTGCCAGCAGGGACAGGTCGAGGCTTGGCTACACCTTC	CASRDRSRLGYTF
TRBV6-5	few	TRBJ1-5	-	TGTGCCAGCAGTGAAAGTGGGAGGCAGCCCCAGCATTTT	CASSESGRQPQHF
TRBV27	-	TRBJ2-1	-	TGTGCCAGCAGTCCACAGGGATATCGCAATGAGCAGTTCTTC	CASSPQGYRNEQFF
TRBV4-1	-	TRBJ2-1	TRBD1	TGCGCCAGCAGCCGTTCTAACAGGGGGCGTGAGCAGTTCTTC	CASSRSNRGREQFF
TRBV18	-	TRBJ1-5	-	TGTGCCAGCTCACCGGACAGCCCCTATCAGCCCCAGCATTTT	CASSPDSPYQPQHF
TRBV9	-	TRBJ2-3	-	TGTGCCAGCAGCGTAGGCCGGACTAACCGAGATACGCAGTATTTT	CASSVGRTNRDTQYF
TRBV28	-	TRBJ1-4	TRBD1	TGTGCCAGCAGTTTGACAGGGCGTGAAAAACTGTTTTTT	CASSLTGREKLFF
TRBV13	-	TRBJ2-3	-	TGTGCCAGCAGCGCAACGCGACCAGCGAACGGAGCAGATACGCAGTATTTT	CASSATRPANGADTQYF
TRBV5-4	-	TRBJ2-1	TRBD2	TGTGCCAGCAAACCCAATCGAACTAGCGGGAGGGCCAGTGAGCAGTTCTTC	CASKPNRTSGRASEQFF
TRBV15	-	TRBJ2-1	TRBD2	TGTGCCACCAGCAGAGATTCCCCAAGTAGCGGGCTCGGAGATGAGCAGTTCTTC	CATSRDSPSSGLGDEQFF
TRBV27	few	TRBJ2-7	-	TGTGCCAGCAGTTACCGGGGGGCGCTACGCGAGCAGTACTTC	CASSYRGALREQYF
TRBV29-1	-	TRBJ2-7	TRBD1	TGCAGCGTTGAAGATTGGACAGGGCGTACCTACGAGCAGTACTTC	CSVEDWTGRTYEQYF
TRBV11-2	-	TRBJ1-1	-	TGTGCCAGCAGCCTACAGGGTCCTGGGACTGAAGCTTTCTTT	CASSLQGPGTEAFF
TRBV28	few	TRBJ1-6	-	TGTGCCAGCGGGGTTCCGGGATCGGGTAATTCACCCCTCCACTTT	CASGVPGSGNSPLHF
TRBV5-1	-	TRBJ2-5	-	TGCGCCAGCAGCTTGGCCCGGGGGGCAGCAGAGACCCAGTACTTC	CASSLARGAAETQYF
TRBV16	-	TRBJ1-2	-	TGTGCCAGCAGCCAATCTTGGTTATGGCAGTCTGGCTACACCTTC	CASSQSWLWQSGYTF
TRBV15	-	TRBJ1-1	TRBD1	TGTGCCACCAGCAGAGTGGACAGGGCTCACACTGAAGCTTTCTTT	CATSRVDRAHTEAFF
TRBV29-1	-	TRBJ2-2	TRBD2	TGCAGCGTTGGACTAGCGGGAGACACCGGGGAGCTGTTTTTT	CSVGLAGDTGELFF
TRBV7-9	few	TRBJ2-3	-	TGTGCCAGCAGCTCGACTAGGAAGTCAGATACGCAGTATTTT	CASSSTRKSDTQYF
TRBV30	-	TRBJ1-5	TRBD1	TGTGCCTGGAGAGGACAGGGAGGCAATCAGCCCCAGCATTTT	CAWRGQGGNQPQHF
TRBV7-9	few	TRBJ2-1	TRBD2	TGTGCCAGCAGCTTGCTACCGGGAGGGCCAAGAAATGAGCAGTTCTTC	CASSLLPGGPRNEQFF
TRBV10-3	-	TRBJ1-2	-	TGTGCCATCAGTCCAGAATCAGGGCATCGGGGCTACACCTTC	CAISPESGHRGYTF
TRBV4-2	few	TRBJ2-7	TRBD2	TGTGCCAGCAGCCCGGGGCCTCTAGCGGGAGCGGACGAGCAGTACTTC	CASSPGPLAGADEQYF
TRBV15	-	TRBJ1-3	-	TGTGCCACCAGGGAACAGTGGAACAGAAACACCATATATTTT	CATREQWNRNTIYF
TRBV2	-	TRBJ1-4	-	TGTGCCAGCAGTAAGACAGGCCTTGACGAAAAACTGTTTTTT	CASSKTGLDEKLFF
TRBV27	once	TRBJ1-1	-	TGTGCCAGCAGTTTAGGGGCGTGGACTGAAGCTTTCTTT	CASSLGAWTEAFF
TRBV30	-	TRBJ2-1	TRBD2	TGTGCCTGGAGCCAATTAGCGGGAGGGCGGGATGAGCAGTTCTTC	CAWSQLAGGRDEQFF
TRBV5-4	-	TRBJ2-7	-	TGTGCCAGCAGCTTGATGACTGGATACGAGCAGTACTTC	CASSLMTGYEQYF
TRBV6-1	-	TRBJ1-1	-	TGTGCCAGCAGTGAAGAAATTTTACAGATGTGGGGAGATGAAGCTTTCTTT	CASSEEILQMWGDEAFF
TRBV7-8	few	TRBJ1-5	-	TGTGCCAGCAGCTTAGGCAGCCCATGGGAGATAGGCAATCAGCCCCAGCATTTT	CASSLGSPWEIGNQPQHF
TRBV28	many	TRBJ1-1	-	TGTGCCAGCAGTCTAACCCGCGACAGTCTGAACACTGAAGCTTTCTTT	CASSLTRDSLNTEAFF
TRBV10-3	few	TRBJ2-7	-	TGTGCCATCAGTGAGTCAGGCAGGAAGACCTACGAGCAGTACTTC	CAISESGRKTYEQYF